The 2 T cell receptor beta chains below were found in one sample sequenced in a study of CD8 T cells in ankylosing spondylitis (dated by TCRdb to about 2017). Points the paper makes about the study in general: Blood from ankylosing spondylitis patients appeared to be characterized by a TCR beta motif made up of several highly homologous amino acid variants.

The library relied on 5' RACE. Data came from an Illumina HiSeq 2500. TCRdb trimmed public reads at Q25 via fastp, called clones via MiXCR and kept in-frame beta chains. Every distinct CDR3 protein forms one entry, paired with its most common genes and DNA. The sample includes more than 500,000 distinct CDR3 sequences, with roughly 5.2% observed a single time. The ten biggest clones cover around 3.5% of the sample. These receptors have no identified antigens. Sample: blood, either unsorted or a sorted T cell fraction (not recorded which). These receptors were taken from a male donor with ankylosing spondylitis.

The chain combines TRBV20-1 with TRBJ2-3; 7 positions agree with TRBD1. The germline V gene encodes CDR1 DFQATT and CDR2 SNEGSKA (reference sequence). The CDR3 consists of 13 residues. CDR3 sequence (DNA): TGCAGCTGGAGAGGGGGCCCCACAGATACGCAGTATTTT. It yields the protein CSWRGGPTDTQYF.

This clonotype was counted many times. The V gene is TRBV7-2, the J gene TRBJ2-2, with D unclear. CDR1 is SGHTA and CDR2 is FQGNSA in the germline V gene. This CDR3 comprises 14 residues. Trimming pared 7 bases from V and 2 bases from J, leaving 11 bases between. CDR3 residues: CASNPQLNTGELFF. The CDR3 DNA is TGTGCCAGCAACCCCCAGCTTAACACCGGGGAGCTGTTTTTT.